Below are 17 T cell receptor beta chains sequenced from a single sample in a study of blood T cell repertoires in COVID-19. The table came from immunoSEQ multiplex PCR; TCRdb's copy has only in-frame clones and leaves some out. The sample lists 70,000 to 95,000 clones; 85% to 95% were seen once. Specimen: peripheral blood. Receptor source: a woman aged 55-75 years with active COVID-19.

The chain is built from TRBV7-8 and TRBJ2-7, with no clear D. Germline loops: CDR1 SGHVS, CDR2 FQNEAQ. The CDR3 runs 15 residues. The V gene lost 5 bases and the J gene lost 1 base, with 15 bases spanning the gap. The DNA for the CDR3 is TGTGCCAGCAGCCGCGAGGCGTCTACTTCCTACGAGCAGTACTTC. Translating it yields CASSREASTSYEQYF.

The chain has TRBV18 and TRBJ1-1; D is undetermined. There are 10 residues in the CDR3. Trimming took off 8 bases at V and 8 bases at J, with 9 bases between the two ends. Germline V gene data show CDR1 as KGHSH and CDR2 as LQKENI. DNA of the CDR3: TGTGCCAGCGCGAGTAAAGAAGCTTTCTTT. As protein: CASASKEAFF.

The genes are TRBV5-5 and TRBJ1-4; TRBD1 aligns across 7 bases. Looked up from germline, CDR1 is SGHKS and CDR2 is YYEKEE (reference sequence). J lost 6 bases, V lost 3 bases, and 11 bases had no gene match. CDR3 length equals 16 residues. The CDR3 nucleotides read TGTGCCAGCAGCTCCTATCGGACAGGAGGCGATGAAAAACTGTTTTTT. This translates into CASSSYRTGGDEKLFF.

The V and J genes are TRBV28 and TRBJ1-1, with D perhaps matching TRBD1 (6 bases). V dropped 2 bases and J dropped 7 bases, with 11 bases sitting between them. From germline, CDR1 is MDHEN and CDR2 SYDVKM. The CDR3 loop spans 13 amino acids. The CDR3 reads CASSLQGTIEAFF. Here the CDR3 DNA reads TGTGCCAGCAGTTTACAGGGGACTATTGAAGCTTTCTTT. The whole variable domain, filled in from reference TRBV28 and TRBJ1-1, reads DVKVTQSSRYLVKRTGEKVFLECVQDMDHENMFWYRQDPGLGLRLIYFSYDVKMKEKGDIPEGYSVSREKKERFSLILESASTNQTSMYLCASSLQGTIEAFFGQGTRLTVV.

CDR3 nucleotide sequence: TGTGCCAGCAGCATGGGACAGGGTAAGACTGAAGCTTTCTTT. Translated, it gives CASSMGQGKTEAFF. V and J are TRBV11-3 and TRBJ1-1, with TRBD1 matching over 9 bases. CDR1 is SGHNT and CDR2 is YENEEA in the germline V gene. This CDR3 spans 14 amino acids. J gave up 5 bases and V 5 bases, and 6 bases lay outside the gene matches.

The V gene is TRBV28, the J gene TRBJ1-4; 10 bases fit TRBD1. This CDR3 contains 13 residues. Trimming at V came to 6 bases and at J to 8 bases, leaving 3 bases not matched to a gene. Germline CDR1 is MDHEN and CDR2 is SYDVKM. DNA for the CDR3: TGTGCCAGCAGAGGACAGGGGGACGAAAAACTGTTTTTT. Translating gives CASRGQGDEKLFF.

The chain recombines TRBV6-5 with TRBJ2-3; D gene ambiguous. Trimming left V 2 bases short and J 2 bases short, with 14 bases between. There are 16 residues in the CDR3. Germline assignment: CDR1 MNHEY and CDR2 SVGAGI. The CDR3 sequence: CASSYAPPGLTDTQYF. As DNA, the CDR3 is TGTGCCAGCAGTTACGCGCCGCCAGGTCTCACAGATACGCAGTATTTT.

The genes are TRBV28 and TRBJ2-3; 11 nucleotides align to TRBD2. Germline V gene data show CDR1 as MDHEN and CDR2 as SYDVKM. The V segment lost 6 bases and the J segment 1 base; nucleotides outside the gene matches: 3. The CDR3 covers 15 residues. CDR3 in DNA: TGTGCCAGCAGCAGACTAGCGGGGCGCACAGATACGCAGTATTTT. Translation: CASSRLAGRTDTQYF. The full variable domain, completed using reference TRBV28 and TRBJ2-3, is DVKVTQSSRYLVKRTGEKVFLECVQDMDHENMFWYRQDPGLGLRLIYFSYDVKMKEKGDIPEGYSVSREKKERFSLILESASTNQTSMYLCASSRLAGRTDTQYFGPGTRLTVL.

The CDR3 here is CASRPTGRGAGTEAFF. CDR3 DNA: TGTGCCAGCAGACCGACGGGGAGGGGCGCTGGCACTGAAGCTTTCTTT. The chain couples TRBV28 to TRBJ1-1; tentative D call: TRBD1 (5 bases). Per germline, CDR1 MDHEN and CDR2 SYDVKM. The CDR3 runs to 16 residues. V was trimmed by 6 bases and J by 4 bases, leaving 21 bases between them.

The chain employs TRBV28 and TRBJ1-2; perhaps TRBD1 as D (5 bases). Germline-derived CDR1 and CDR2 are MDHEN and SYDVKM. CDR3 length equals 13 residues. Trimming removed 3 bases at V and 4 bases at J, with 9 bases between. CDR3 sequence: CASSFHRSYGYTF. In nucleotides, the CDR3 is TGTGCCAGCAGTTTCCACAGGTCCTATGGCTACACCTTC.

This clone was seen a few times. CDR3 DNA sequence: TGCGCCAGCAGCCAATTCACCATAGCGGACACTGAAGCTTTCTTT. Protein sequence: CASSQFTIADTEAFF. The V gene is TRBV4-1, the J gene TRBJ1-1, with D unresolved. V was pared by 2 bases and J by 3 bases, with 13 bases between. Germline V CDR1 and CDR2: MGHRA, YSYEKL. This CDR3 spans 15 amino acids.

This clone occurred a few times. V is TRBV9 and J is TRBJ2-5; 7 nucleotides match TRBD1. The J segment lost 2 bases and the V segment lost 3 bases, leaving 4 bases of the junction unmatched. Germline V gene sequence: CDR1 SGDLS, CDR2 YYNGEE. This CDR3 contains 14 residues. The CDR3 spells CASSDGTVQETQYF. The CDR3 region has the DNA TGTGCCAGCAGCGACGGGACAGTACAAGAGACCCAGTACTTC.

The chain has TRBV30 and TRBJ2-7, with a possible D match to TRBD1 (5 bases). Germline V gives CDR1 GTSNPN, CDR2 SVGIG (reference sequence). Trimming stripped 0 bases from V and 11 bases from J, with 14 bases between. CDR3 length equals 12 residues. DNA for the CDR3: TGTGCCTGGAGTGTAAGTGGGCAGGGCAAGTACTTC. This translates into CAWSVSGQGKYF.

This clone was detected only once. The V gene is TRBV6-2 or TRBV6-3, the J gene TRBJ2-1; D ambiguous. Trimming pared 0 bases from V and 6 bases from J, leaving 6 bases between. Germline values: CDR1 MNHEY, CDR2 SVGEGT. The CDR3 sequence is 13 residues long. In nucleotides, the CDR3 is TGTGCCAGCAGTTACTCGTTGAGCAATGAGCAGTTCTTC. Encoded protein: CASSYSLSNEQFF.

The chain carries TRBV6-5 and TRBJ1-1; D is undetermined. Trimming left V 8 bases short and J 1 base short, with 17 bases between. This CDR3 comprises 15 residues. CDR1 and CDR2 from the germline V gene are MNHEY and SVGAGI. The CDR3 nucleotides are TGTGCCAGCGACTCTCGGACTCTGGGGAACACTGAAGCTTTCTTT. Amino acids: CASDSRTLGNTEAFF.

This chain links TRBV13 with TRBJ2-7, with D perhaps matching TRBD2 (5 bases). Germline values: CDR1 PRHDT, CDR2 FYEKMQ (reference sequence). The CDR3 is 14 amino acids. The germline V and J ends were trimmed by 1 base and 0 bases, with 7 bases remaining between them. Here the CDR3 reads CASSLVGSSYEQYF. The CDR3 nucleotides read TGTGCCAGCAGCTTAGTAGGGAGCTCCTACGAGCAGTACTTC.

The CDR3 sequence is CASSLAYGVGELFF. CDR3 nucleotides: TGCGCCAGCAGCTTGGCCTACGGGGTCGGGGAGCTGTTTTTT. This chain uses TRBV5-1 with TRBJ2-2, with D possibly being TRBD2 (5 bases). CDR1 is SGHRS and CDR2 is YFSETQ in the germline V gene. The CDR3 length is 14 residues. Trimming took off 0 bases at V and 7 bases at J, with 10 bases between the two ends.